This T cell receptor beta chain emerged from a study of beta chain features in type 1 diabetes. Study-wide results and limits: Relative to healthy donors, patients appeared to have naive, central memory and Treg TCRB repertoires that were more similar.

The CDR3 covers 15 residues. Germline CDR1 is KGHSH and CDR2 is LQKENI. V was trimmed by 1 base and J by 5 bases, leaving 14 bases between them. The sample holds a few counts of this clone. Antigen unknown. At the DNA level, this CDR3 is encoded by other sequences in the same sample as well. The authors reverse transcribed all of the isolated RNA, so sequencing captured expressed TCRB transcripts. The assay was immunoSEQ multiplex PCR, and TCRdb's table has in-frame clones only and misses some. Seen here are 350,000 to 450,000 clones, roughly 13% observed once, and the top ten hold about 0.034%. This TCR was sampled from a young man in good health. The source material was naive CD4+ T cells from blood. The chain is built from TRBV18 and TRBJ2-5; maybe TRBD2 (5 bases). The CDR3 sequence is CASSPLRAGRETQYF. CDR3 in DNA: TGTGCCAGCTCACCACTGAGGGCGGGTCGGGAGACCCAGTACTTC.